A single sample gave rise to the 9 T cell receptor beta chains below, sequenced in a study of relationships among human T cell subsets. After CD25, CD56 and CD294 bead selections, the flow-through was collected as Th1 cells. From mRNA, alpha and beta CDR3 regions were amplified using semiquantitative ARM-PCR. ARM-PCR used tagged nested gene-specific primers, then communal superprimers for exponential amplification. One entry per CDR3 protein, called by TCRdb with MiXCR from the multiplex PCR reads. The sample includes roughly 13,000 distinct CDR3 sequences, around two thirds of them seen just once. The sequencing sample was made of CD4+ Th1 cells sorted from blood. These receptors originate from a man between 40 and 49 years old in good health.

This clonotype was recorded a few times. The CDR3 DNA reads as TGTGCCGGCCAGAGGTCAGGGGGCAACACCGGGGAGCTGTTTTTT. Amino acids: CAGQRSGGNTGELFF. The rearrangement uses TRBV7-6 and TRBJ2-2, with 8 nucleotides matching TRBD1. This CDR3 region has 15 residues. Germline lookup yields CDR1 SGHVS and CDR2 FNYEAQ. The V gene end was trimmed by 11 bases and the J gene end by 2 bases; junction bases not matched to a gene: 10.

The rearrangement joins TRBV10-3 to TRBJ2-3; D unclear. The CDR3 contains 12 residues. Germline V gene lookup returns CDR1 ENHRY and CDR2 SYGVKD. Trimming took off 3 bases at V and 6 bases at J, with 7 bases between the two ends. CDR3 in amino acids: CAISEIADTQYF. The DNA for the CDR3 is TGTGCCATCAGTGAAATTGCGGATACGCAGTATTTT.

The chain employs TRBV6-8 and TRBJ2-7; tentative D call: TRBD2 (5 bases). Trimming shortened V by 3 bases and J by 1 base, and 13 bases separated the two germline ends. The germline V gene has CDR1 MNHGY and CDR2 SAAAGT. The CDR3 sequence is 15 residues long. CDR3 in amino acids: CASSYGRGSSYEQYF. The DNA for the CDR3 is TGTGCCAGCAGTTATGGACGGGGATCTTCCTACGAGCAGTACTTC.

The chain recombines TRBV29-1 with TRBJ2-7; D might be TRBD1 or TRBD2, each matching 5 bases. CDR3 length: 15 residues. Germline V gives CDR1 SQVTM, CDR2 ANQGSEA. V was cut by 6 bases and J by 0 bases, with 18 bases left in between. The CDR3: CSVRTGTGSSYEQYF. CDR3 nucleotides: TGCAGCGTCCGAACCGGGACCGGAAGCTCCTACGAGCAGTACTTC.

This rearrangement joins TRBV20-1 to TRBJ2-5; D possibly corresponds to TRBD2 (6 bases). This CDR3 spans 17 amino acids. Trimming removed 0 bases at V and 5 bases at J, with 22 bases between. The germline gives CDR1 DFQATT, CDR2 SNEGSKA (reference sequence). This CDR3 is CSARDRTGQVRGETQYF. The CDR3 region has the DNA TGCAGTGCTAGAGATAGGACGGGGCAGGTCCGGGGGGAGACCCAGTACTTC.

V gene TRBV29-1 combines with J gene TRBJ2-5; D may be TRBD1 (5 bases). The germline gives CDR1 SQVTM, CDR2 ANQGSEA. The CDR3 spans 13 residues. The ends were cut back, 3 bases at V and 4 bases at J, with 12 bases in the middle. This CDR3 is CSVDRDSGETQYF. The CDR3 bases are TGCAGCGTTGACAGAGACAGTGGAGAGACCCAGTACTTC.

The rearrangement joins TRBV28 to TRBJ1-6; no clear D. There are 16 residues in the CDR3. Trimming left V 2 bases short and J 0 bases short, with 8 bases between. Germline loops: CDR1 MDHEN, CDR2 SYDVKM. CDR3 DNA: TGTGCCAGCAGTTTAGCGTCCAGCTCCTATAATTCACCCCTCCACTTT. This gives the protein CASSLASSSYNSPLHF.

The chain links TRBV11-2 to TRBJ1-4; 10 bases line up with TRBD1. CDR3 size: 14 residues. CDR1 and CDR2 from the germline V gene are SGHAT and FQNNGV. The ends lost 3 bases at V and 6 bases at J; junction bases unmatched: 1. CDR3 nucleotide sequence: TGTGCCAGCAGCTTTGGGACAGGGGATGAAAAACTGTTTTTT. It translates to CASSFGTGDEKLFF.

The chain uses TRBV7-8 and TRBJ2-3, with TRBD1 as a possible D gene (7 bases). Trimming cost V 3 bases and J 2 bases, with 18 bases left between them. There are 17 residues in the CDR3. Germline V gene data show CDR1 as SGHVS and CDR2 as FQNEAQ. The chain's CDR3 is CASSLEGAAFPTDTQYF. In DNA, the CDR3 is TGTGCCAGCAGCTTGGAGGGGGCGGCTTTTCCCACAGATACGCAGTATTTT.